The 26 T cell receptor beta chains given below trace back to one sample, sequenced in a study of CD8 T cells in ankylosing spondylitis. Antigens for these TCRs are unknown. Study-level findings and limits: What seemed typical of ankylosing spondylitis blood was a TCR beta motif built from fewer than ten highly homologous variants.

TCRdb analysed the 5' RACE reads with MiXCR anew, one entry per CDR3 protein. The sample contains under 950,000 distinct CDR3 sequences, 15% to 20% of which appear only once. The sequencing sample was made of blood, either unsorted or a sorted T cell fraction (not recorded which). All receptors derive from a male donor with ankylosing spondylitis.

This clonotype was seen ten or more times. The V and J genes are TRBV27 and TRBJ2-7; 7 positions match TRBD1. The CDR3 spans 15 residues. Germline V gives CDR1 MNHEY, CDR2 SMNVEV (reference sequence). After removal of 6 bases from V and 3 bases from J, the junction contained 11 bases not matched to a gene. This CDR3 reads CASSPSGTVYYEQYF. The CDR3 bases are TGTGCCAGCAGCCCCTCCGGGACAGTATACTACGAGCAGTACTTC.

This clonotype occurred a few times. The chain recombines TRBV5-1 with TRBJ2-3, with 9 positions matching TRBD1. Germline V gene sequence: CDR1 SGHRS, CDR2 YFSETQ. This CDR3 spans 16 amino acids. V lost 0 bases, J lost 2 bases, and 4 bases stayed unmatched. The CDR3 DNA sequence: TGCGCCAGCAGCTTGGGGACAGGGGTCCTCACAGATACGCAGTATTTT. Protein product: CASSLGTGVLTDTQYF.

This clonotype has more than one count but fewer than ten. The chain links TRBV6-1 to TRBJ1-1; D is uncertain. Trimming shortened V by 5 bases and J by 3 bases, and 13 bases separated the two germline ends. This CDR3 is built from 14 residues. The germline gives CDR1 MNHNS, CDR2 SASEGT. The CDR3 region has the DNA TGTGCCAGCAGTCCCCCGGCGGGCCACACTGAAGCTTTCTTT. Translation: CASSPPAGHTEAFF.

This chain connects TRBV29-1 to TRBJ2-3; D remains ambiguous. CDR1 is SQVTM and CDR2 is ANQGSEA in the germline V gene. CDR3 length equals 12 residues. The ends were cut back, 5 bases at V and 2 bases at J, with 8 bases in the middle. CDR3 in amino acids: CSVCPDTDTQYF. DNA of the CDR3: TGCAGCGTTTGTCCGGACACAGATACGCAGTATTTT.

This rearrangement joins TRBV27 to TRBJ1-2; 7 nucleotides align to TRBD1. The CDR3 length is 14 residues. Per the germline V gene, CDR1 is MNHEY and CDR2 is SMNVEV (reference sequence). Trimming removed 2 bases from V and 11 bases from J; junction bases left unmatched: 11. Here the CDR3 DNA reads TGTGCCAGCAGTTTAATATTTGGGCAGGGGGTATACACCTTC. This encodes CASSLIFGQGVYTF.

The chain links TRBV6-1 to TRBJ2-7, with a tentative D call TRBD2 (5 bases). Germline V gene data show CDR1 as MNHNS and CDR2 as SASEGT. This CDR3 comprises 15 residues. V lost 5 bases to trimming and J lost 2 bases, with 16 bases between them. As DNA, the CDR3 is TGTGCCAGCAGTCCCCTAGCCCGTGGAACCTACGAGCAGTACTTC. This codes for CASSPLARGTYEQYF.

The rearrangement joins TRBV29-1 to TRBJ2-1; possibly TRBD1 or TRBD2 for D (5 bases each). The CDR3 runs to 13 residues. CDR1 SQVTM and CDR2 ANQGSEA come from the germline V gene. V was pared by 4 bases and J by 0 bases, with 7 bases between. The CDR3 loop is CSVVGTSYNEQFF. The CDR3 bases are TGCAGCGTTGTGGGGACCTCCTACAATGAGCAGTTCTTC.

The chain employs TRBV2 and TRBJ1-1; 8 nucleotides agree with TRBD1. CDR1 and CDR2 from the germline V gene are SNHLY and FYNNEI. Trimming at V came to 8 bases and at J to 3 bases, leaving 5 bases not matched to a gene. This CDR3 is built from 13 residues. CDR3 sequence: CASQDRGYTEAFF. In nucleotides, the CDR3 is TGTGCCAGCCAAGACAGGGGTTACACTGAAGCTTTCTTT.

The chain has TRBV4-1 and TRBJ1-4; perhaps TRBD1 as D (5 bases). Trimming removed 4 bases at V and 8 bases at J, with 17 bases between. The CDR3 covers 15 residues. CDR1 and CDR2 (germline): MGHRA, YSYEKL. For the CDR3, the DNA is TGCGCCAGCAGCCCAAAGGAGGGGAGGAGGGAAAAACTGTTTTTT. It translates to CASSPKEGRREKLFF.

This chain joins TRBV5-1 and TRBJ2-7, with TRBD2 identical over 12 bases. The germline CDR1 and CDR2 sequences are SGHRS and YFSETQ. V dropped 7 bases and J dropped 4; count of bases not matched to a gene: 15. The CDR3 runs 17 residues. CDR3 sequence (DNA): TGCGCCAGCGCCACCTCCTTGACTAGCGGGAGTATTTACGAGCAGTACTTC. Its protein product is CASATSLTSGSIYEQYF.

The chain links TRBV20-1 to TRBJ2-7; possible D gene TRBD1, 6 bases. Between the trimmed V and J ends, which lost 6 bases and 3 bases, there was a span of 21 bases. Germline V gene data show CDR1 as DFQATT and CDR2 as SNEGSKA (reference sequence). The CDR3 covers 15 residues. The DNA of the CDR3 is TGCAGTGCAGGGACACCCTCCGACCTTAACTACGAGCAGTACTTC. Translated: CSAGTPSDLNYEQYF.

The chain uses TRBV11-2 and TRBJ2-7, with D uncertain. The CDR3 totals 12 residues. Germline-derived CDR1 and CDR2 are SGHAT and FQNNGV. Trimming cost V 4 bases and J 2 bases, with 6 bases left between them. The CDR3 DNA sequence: TGTGCCAGCAGCTACACCCCCTACGAGCAGTACTTC. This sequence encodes CASSYTPYEQYF.

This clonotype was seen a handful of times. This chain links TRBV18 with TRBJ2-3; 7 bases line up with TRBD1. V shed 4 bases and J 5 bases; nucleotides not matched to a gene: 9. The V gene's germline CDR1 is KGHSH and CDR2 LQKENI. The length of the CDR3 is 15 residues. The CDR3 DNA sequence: TGTGCCAGCTCACTACAGAGAGGGGGCGAAGATACGCAGTATTTT. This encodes CASSLQRGGEDTQYF.

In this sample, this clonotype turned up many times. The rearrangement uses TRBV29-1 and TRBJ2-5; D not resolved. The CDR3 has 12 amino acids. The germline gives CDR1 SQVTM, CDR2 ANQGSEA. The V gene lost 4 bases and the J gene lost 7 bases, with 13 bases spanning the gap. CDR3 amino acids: CSVVELSGTQYF. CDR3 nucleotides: TGCAGCGTTGTGGAACTATCCGGGACCCAGTACTTC.

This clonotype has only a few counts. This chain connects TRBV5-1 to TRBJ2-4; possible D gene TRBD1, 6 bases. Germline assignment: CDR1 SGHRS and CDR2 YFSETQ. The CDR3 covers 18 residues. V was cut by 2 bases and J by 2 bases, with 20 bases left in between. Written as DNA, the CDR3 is TGCGCCAGCAGCTTAGGACACAGGGTGGGGTTATCCAAAAACATTCAGTACTTC. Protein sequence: CASSLGHRVGLSKNIQYF.

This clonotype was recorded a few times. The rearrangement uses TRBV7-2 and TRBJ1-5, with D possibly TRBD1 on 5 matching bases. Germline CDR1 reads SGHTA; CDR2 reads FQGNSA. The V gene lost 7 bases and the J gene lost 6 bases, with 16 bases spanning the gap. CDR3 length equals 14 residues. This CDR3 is CASTTRGGRQPQHF. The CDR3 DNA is TGTGCCAGCACAACCCGCGGGGGTCGTCAGCCCCAGCATTTT.

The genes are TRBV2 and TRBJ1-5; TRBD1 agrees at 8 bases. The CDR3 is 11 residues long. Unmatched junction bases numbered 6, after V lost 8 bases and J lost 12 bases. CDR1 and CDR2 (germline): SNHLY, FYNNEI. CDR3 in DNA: TGTGCCAGCGGACAGGGTTCGCTCCAGCATTTT. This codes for CASGQGSLQHF. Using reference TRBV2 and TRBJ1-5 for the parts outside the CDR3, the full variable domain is EPEVTQTPSHQVTQMGQEVILRCVPISNHLYFYWYRQILGQKVEFLVSFYNNEISEKSEIFDDQFSVERPDGSNFTLKIRSTKLEDSAMYFCASGQGSLQHFGDGTRLSIL.

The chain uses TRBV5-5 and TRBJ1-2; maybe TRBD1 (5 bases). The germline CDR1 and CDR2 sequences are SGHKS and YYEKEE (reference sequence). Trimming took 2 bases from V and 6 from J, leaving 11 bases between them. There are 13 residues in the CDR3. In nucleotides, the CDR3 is TGTGCCAGCAGCTTTGTGGGGGAACATGGCTACACCTTC. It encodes CASSFVGEHGYTF.

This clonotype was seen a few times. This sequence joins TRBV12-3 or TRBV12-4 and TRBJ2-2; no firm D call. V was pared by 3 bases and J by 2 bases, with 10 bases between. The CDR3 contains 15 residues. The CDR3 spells CASSFVGLNTGELFF. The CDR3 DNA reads TGTGCCAGCAGTTTCGTGGGTTTAAACACCGGGGAGCTGTTTTTT.

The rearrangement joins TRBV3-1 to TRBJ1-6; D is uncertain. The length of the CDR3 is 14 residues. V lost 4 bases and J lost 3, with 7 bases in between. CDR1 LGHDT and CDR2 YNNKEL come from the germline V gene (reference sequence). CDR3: CASSRGGYNSPLHF. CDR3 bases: TGTGCCAGCAGCCGGGGAGGCTATAATTCACCCCTCCACTTT. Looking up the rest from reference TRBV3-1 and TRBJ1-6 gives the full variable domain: DTAVSQTPKYLVTQMGNDKSIKCEQNLGHDTMYWYKQDSKKFLKIMFSYNNKELIINETVPNRFSPKSPDKAHLNLHINSLELGDSAVYFCASSRGGYNSPLHFGNGTRLTVT.

For the CDR3, the DNA is TGCGCCAGCAGCCAAGAATGGGCAGGACAGGGGGTAAACACTGAAGCTTTCTTT. It specifies CASSQEWAGQGVNTEAFF. This chain links TRBV4-1 with TRBJ1-1; TRBD1 aligns across 10 bases. Germline values: CDR1 MGHRA, CDR2 YSYEKL. The V and J ends lost 0 bases and 2 bases, in that order; junction bases with no gene match: 9. CDR3 size: 18 residues.

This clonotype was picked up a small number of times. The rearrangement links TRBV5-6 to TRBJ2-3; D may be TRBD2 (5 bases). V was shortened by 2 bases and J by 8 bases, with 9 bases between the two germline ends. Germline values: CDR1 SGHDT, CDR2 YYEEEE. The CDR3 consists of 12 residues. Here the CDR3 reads CASSLLGSTQYF. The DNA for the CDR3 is TGTGCCAGCAGCTTACTGGGGAGTACGCAGTATTTT.

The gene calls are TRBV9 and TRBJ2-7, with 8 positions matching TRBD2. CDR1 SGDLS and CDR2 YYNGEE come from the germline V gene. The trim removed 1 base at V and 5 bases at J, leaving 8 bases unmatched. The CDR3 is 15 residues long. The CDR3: CASSVLGGRIDEQYF. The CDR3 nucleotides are TGTGCCAGCAGCGTATTAGGCGGGAGGATCGACGAGCAGTACTTC. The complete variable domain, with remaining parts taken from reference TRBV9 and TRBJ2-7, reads DSGVTQTPKHLITATGQRVTLRCSPRSGDLSVYWYQQSLDQGLQFLIQYYNGEERAKGNILERFSAQQFPDLHSELNLSSLELGDSALYFCASSVLGGRIDEQYFGPGTRLTVT.

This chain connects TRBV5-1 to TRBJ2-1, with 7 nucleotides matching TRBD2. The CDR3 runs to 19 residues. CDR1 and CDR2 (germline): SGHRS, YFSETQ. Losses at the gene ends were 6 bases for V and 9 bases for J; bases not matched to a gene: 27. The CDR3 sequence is CASTAPGLPLSRGRGEQFF. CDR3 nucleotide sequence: TGCGCCAGCACTGCACCGGGACTACCTTTATCCCGCGGTCGCGGTGAGCAGTTCTTC.

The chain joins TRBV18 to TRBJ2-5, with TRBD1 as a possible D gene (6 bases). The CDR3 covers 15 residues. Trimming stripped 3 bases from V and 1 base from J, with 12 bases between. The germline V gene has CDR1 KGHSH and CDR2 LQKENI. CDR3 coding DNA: TGTGCCAGCTCACCCGGACAGCAACTCCAAGAGACCCAGTACTTC. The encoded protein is CASSPGQQLQETQYF.

The CDR3 region has the DNA TGCAGTGCTAGCGGAGGTATAGTCATAAAGAGCTCCTACAATGAGCAGTTCTTC. It encodes CSASGGIVIKSSYNEQFF. V usage is TRBV20-1 and J usage is TRBJ2-1, with D tentatively TRBD2 (5 bases). V shed 3 bases and J shed 0 bases, with 21 bases lying between them. This CDR3 spans 18 amino acids. CDR1 is DFQATT, CDR2 SNEGSKA, per germline (reference sequence).